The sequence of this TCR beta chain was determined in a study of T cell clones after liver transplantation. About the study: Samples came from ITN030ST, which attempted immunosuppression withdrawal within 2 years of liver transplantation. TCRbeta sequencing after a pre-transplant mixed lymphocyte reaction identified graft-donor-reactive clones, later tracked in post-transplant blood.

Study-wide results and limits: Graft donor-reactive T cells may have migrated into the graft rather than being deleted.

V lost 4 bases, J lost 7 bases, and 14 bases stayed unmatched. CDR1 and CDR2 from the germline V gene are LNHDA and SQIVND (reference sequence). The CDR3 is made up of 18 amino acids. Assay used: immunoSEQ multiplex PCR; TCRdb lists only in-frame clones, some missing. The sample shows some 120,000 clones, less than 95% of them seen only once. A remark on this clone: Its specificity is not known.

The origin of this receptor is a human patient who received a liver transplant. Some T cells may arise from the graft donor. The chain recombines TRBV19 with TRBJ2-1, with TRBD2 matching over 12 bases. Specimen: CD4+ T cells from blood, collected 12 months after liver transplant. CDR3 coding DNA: TGTGCCAGTAGTACCCGACTAGCGGGAGTCGGGGTAGCGAATGAGCAGTTCTTC. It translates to CASSTRLAGVGVANEQFF.